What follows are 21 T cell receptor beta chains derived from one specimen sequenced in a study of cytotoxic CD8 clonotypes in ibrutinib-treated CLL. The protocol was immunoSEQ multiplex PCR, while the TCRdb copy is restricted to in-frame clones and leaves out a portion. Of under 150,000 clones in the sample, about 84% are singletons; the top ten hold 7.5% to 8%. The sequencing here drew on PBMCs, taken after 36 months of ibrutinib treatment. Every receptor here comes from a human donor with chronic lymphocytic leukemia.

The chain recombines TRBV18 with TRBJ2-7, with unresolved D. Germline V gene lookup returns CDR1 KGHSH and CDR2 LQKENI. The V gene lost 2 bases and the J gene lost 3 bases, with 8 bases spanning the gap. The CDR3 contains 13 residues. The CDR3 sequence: CASSPARGYEQYF. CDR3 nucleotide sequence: TGTGCCAGCTCACCAGCCAGAGGCTACGAGCAGTACTTC.

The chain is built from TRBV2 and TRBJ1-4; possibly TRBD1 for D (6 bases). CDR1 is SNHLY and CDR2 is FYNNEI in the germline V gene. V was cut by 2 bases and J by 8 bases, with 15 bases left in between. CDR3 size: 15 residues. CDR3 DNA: TGTGCCAGCAGTGAAACGAACAGGGTTGGGGAAAAACTGTTTTTT. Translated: CASSETNRVGEKLFF.

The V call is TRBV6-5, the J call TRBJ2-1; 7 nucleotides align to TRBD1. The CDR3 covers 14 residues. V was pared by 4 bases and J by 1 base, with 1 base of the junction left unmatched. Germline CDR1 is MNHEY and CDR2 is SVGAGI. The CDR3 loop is CASSSQGSYNEQFF. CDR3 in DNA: TGTGCCAGCAGTTCACAGGGGTCCTACAATGAGCAGTTCTTC.

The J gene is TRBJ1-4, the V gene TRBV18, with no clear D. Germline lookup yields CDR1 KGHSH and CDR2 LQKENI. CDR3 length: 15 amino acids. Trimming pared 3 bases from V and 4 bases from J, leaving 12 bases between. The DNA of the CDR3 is TGTGCCAGCTCACCTAGGGCAGGCGTTAATGAAAAACTGTTTTTT. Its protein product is CASSPRAGVNEKLFF.

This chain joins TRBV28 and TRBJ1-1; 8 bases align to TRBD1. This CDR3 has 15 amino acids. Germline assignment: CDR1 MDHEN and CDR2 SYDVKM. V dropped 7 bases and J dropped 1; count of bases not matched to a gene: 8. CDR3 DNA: TGTGCCAGCACCACCGCCGGGACAGGGAACACTGAAGCTTTCTTT. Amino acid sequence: CASTTAGTGNTEAFF.

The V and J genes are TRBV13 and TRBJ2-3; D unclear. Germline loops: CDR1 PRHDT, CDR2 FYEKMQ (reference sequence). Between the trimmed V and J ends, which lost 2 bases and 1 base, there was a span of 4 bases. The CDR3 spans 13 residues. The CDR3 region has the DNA TGTGCCAGCAGCTTACCGGGCACAGATACGCAGTATTTT. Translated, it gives CASSLPGTDTQYF.

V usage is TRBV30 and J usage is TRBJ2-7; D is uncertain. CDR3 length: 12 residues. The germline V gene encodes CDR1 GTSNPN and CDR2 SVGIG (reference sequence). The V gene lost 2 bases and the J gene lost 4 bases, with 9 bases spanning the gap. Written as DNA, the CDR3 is TGTGCCTGGAGTTATGGGCTATACGAGCAGTACTTC. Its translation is CAWSYGLYEQYF.

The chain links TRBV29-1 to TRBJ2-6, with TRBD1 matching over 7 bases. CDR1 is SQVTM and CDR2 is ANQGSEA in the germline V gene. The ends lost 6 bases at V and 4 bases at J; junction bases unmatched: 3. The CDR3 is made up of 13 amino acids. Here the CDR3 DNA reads TGCAGCGTACAGGGGTTGGGGGCCAACGTCCTGACTTTC. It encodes CSVQGLGANVLTF.

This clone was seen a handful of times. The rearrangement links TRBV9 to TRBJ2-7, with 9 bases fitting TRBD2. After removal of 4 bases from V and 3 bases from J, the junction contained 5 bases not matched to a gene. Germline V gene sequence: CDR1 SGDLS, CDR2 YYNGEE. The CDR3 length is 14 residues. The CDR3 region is CASSPSGRIYEQYF. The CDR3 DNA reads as TGTGCCAGCAGCCCAAGCGGGAGGATCTACGAGCAGTACTTC. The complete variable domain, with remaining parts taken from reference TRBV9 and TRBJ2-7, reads DSGVTQTPKHLITATGQRVTLRCSPRSGDLSVYWYQQSLDQGLQFLIQYYNGEERAKGNILERFSAQQFPDLHSELNLSSLELGDSALYFCASSPSGRIYEQYFGPGTRLTVT.

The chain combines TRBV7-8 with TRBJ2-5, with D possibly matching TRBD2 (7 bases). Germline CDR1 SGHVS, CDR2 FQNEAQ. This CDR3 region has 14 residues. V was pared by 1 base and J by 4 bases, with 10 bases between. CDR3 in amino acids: CASSLVGGAETQYF. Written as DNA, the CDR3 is TGTGCCAGCAGCTTAGTAGGGGGGGCAGAGACCCAGTACTTC.

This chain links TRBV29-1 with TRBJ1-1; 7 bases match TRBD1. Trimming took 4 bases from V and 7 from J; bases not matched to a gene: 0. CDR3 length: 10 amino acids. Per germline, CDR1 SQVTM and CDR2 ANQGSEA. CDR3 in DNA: TGCAGCGTTGGACAGGGTGAAGCTTTCTTT. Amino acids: CSVGQGEAFF.

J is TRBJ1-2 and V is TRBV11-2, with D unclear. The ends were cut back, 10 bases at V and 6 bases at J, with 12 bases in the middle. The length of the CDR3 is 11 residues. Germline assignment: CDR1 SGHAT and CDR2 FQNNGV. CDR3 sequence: CATNNAHGYTF. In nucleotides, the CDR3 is TGTGCCACCAACAACGCCCATGGCTACACCTTC.

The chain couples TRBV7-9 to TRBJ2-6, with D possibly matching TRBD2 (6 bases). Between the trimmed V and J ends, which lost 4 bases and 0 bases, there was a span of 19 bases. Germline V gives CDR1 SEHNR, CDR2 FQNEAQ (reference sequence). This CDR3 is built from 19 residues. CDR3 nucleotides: TGTGCCAGCAGCTCCCCCCCCCGGGGGAGGAACTCTGGGGCCAACGTCCTGACTTTC. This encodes CASSSPPRGRNSGANVLTF.

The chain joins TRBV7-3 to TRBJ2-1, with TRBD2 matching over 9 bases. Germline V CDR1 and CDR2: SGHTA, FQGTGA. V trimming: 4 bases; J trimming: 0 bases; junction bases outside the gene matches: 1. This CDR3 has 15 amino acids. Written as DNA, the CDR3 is TGTGCCAGCAGCTATAGCGGGAGCTCCTACAATGAGCAGTTCTTC. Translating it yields CASSYSGSSYNEQFF.

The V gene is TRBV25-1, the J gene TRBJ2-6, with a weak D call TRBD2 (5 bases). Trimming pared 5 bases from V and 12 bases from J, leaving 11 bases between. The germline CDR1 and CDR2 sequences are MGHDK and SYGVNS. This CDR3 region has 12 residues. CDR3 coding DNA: TGTGCCAGCAGTCGGAGGTTGGGCGTCCTGACTTTC. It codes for CASSRRLGVLTF.

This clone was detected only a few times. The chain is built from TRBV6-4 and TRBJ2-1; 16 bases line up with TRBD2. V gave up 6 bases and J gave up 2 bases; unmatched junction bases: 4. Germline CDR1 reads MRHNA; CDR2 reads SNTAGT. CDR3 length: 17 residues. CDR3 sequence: CASSPGTSGGAYNEQFF. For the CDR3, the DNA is TGTGCCAGCAGCCCCGGGACTAGCGGGGGGGCCTACAATGAGCAGTTCTTC.

This chain's CDR3 is CASRARALPPNEKLFF. The DNA for the CDR3 is TGTGCCAGCAGAGCGCGCGCGCTACCCCCTAATGAAAAACTGTTTTTT. The V call is TRBV27, the J call TRBJ1-4; D is uncertain. The ends were cut back, 6 bases at V and 3 bases at J, with 17 bases in the middle. Germline CDR1 reads MNHEY; CDR2 reads SMNVEV (reference sequence). This CDR3 has 16 amino acids.

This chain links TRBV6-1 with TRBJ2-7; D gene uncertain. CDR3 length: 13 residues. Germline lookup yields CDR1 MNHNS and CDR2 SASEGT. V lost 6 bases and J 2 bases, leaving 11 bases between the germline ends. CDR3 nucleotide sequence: TGTGCCAGCAGAGATACAGCCACCTACGAGCAGTACTTC. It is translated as CASRDTATYEQYF.

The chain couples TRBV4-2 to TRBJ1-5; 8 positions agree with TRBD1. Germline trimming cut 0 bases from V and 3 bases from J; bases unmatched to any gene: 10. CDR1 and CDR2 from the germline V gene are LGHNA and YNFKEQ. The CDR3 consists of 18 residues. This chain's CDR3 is CASSQDLPGGDYNQPQHF. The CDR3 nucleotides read TGTGCCAGCAGCCAAGATCTGCCAGGGGGCGATTACAATCAGCCCCAGCATTTT.

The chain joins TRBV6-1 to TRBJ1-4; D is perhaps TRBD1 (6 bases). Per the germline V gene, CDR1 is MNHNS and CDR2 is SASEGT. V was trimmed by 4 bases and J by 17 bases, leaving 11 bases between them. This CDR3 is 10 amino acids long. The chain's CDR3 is CASSGRDKFF. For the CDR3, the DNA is TGTGCCAGCAGTGGCCGGGACAAATTTTTT.

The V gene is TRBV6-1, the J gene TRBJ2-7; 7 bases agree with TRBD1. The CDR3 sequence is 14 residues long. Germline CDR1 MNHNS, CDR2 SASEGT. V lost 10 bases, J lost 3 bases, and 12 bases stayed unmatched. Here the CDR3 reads CATHDRELGYEQYF. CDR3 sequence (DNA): TGTGCCACCCATGACAGGGAGCTTGGCTACGAGCAGTACTTC.